Here is one T cell receptor beta chain with its context. TCRdb processed the RT-PCR reads anew with MiXCR; each CDR3 protein has one entry. Found here are about 700,000 distinct CDR3 sequences, about 14% of them singletons; the top ten hold about 3.9%. This CDR3 has 13 residues. In germline, CDR1 is SGHRS, CDR2 YFSETQ. Trimming left V 1 base short and J 7 bases short, with 8 bases between. The specimen sequenced was memory CD4+ T cells from blood. The sequence came from a female donor in good health, serving as a healthy control. The rearrangement links TRBV5-1 to TRBJ1-4; no definite D call. The CDR3 DNA follows: TGCGCCAGCAGCTTGATAACAGCTGAAAAACTGTTTTTT. This codes for CASSLITAEKLFF.